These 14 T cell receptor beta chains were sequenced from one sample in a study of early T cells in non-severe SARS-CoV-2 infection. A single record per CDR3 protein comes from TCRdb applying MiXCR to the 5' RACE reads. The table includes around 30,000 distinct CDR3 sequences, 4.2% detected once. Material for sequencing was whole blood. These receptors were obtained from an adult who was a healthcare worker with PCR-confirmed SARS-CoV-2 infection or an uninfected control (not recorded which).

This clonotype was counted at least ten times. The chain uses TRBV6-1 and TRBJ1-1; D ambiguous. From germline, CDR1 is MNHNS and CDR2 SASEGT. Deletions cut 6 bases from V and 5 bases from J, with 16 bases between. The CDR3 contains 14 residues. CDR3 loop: CASSLRTGRTEAFF. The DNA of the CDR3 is TGTGCCAGCAGCCTTAGGACCGGTCGGACTGAAGCTTTCTTT.

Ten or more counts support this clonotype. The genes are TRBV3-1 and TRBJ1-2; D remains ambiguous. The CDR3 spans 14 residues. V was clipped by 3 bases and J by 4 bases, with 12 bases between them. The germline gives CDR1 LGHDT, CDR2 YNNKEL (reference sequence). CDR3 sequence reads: CASSQYPDPYGYTF. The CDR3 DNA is TGTGCCAGCAGCCAGTATCCAGACCCCTATGGCTACACCTTC.

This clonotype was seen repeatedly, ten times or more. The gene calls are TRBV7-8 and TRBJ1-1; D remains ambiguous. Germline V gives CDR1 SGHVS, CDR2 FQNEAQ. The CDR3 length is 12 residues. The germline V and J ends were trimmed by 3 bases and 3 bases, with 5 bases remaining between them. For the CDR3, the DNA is TGTGCCAGCAGCTTTAGGTACACTGAAGCTTTCTTT. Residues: CASSFRYTEAFF.

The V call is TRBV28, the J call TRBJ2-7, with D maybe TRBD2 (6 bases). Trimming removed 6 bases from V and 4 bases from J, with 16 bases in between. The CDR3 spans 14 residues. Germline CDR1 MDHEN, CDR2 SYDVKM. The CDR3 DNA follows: TGTGCCAGCAGACCCGGGACTCGGATTTACGAGCAGTACTTC. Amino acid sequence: CASRPGTRIYEQYF.

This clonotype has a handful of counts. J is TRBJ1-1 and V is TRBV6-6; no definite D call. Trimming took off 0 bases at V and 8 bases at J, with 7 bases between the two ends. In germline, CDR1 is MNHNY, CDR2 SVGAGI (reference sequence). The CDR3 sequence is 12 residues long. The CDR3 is CASSYSHEEAFF. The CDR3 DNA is TGTGCCAGCAGTTACTCGCACGAAGAAGCTTTCTTT.

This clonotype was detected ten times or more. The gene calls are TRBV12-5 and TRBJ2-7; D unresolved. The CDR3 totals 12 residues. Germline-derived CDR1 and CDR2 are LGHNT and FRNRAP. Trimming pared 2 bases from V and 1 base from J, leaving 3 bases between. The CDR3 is CASGLPSYEQYF. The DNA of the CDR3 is TGTGCTAGTGGTTTGCCGTCCTACGAGCAGTACTTC. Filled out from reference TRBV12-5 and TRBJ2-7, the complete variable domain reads DARVTQTPRHKVTEMGQEVTMRCQPILGHNTVFWYRQTMMQGLELLAYFRNRAPLDDSGMPKDRFSAEMPDATLATLKIQPSEPRDSAVYFCASGLPSYEQYFGPGTRLTVT.

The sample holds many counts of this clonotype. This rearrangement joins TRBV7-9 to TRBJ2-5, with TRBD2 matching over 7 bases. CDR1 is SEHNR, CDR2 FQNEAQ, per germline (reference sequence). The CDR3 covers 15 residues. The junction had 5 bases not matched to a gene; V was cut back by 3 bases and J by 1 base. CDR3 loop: CASSLTSSLQETQYF. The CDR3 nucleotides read TGTGCCAGCAGCTTGACTAGCAGCCTCCAAGAGACCCAGTACTTC.

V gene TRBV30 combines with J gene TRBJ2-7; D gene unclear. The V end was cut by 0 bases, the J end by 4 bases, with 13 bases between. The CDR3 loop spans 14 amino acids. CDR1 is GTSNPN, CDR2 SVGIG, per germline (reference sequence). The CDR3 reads CAWSVGVQGYEQYF. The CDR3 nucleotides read TGTGCCTGGAGTGTAGGCGTCCAAGGGTACGAGCAGTACTTC.

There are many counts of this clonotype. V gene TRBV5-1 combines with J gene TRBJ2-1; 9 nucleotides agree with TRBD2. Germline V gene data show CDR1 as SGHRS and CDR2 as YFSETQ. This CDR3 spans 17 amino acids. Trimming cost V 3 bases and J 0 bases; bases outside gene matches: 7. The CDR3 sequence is CASSSSTSGYSYNEQFF. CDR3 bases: TGCGCCAGCAGCTCCTCGACTAGCGGTTACTCCTACAATGAGCAGTTCTTC. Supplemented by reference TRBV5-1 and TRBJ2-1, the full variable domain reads KAGVTQTPRYLIKTRGQQVTLSCSPISGHRSVSWYQQTPGQGLQFLFEYFSETQRNKGNFPGRFSGRQFSNSRSEMNVSTLELGDSALYLCASSSSTSGYSYNEQFFGPGTRLTVL.

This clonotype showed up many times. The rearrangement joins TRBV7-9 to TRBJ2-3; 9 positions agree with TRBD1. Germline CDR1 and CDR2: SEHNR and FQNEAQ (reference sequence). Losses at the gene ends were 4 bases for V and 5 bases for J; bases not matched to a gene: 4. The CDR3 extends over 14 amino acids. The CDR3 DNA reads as TGTGCCAGCAGCTACAGGGGGCTGGGAGATACGCAGTATTTT. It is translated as CASSYRGLGDTQYF.

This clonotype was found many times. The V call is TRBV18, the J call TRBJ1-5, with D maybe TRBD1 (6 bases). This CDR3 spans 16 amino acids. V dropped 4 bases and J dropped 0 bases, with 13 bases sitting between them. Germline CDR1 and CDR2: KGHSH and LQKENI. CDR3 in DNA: TGTGCCAGCTCACAGTCCAGGGGATTTAGCAATCAGCCCCAGCATTTT. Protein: CASSQSRGFSNQPQHF.

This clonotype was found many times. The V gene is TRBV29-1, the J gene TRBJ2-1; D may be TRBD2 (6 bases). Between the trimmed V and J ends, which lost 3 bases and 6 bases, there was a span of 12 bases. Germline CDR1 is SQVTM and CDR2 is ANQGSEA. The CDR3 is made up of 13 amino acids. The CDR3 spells CSVDLGRGNEQFF. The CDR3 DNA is TGCAGCGTTGATTTAGGGCGGGGCAATGAGCAGTTCTTC.

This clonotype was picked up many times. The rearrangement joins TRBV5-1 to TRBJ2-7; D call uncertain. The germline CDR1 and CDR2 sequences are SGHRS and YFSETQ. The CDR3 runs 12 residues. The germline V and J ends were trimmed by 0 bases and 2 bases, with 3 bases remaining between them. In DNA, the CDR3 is TGCGCCAGCAGCTTGGGGGCCTACGAGCAGTACTTC. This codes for CASSLGAYEQYF.

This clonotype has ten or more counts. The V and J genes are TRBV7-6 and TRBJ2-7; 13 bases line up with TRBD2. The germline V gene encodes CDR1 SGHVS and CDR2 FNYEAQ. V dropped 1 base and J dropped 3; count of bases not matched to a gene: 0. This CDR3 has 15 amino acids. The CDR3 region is CASSLGTSGSYEQYF. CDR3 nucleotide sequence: TGTGCCAGCAGCTTAGGGACTAGCGGGAGCTACGAGCAGTACTTC.